This T cell receptor (beta chain) derives from a study of cytomegalovirus exposure and HLA in healthy donors. Study results and caveats: In a later analysis, an Asian-associated ancestry cluster reportedly showed fewer N-insertions than the approximately 620-donor mean. The authors enumerated roughly 160 TCR beta chains as linked to cytomegalovirus. Later on, an analysis showed TCR association rates differing by HLA locus, with DRB1 the most and HLA-C the fewest. Presence/absence analyses assumed roughly uniform sequencing depth across donors, which may not hold.

The PCR contained 60 Vbeta and 13 Jbeta primers. Profiled with immunoSEQ multiplex PCR; TCRdb holds only in-frame clones, not every one. This table holds some 120,000 clones, roughly two thirds found once. As concerns this clone: Its antigen is not identified.

With 1 base removed from V and 4 bases from J, the gap between germline ends came to 13 bases. The CDR3 totals 15 residues. Germline V gene sequence: CDR1 MNHEY, CDR2 SVGAGI. The sequence came from a man aged 30 to 39 in good health and CMV-seropositive. Sequences were obtained from PBMCs. The rearrangement links TRBV6-5 to TRBJ1-1; no reliable D call. The CDR3 reads CASSYYSTHITEAFF. CDR3 sequence (DNA): TGTGCCAGCAGTTACTACTCTACTCATATCACTGAAGCTTTCTTT.